Listed below are T cell receptor beta chains from one sample, sequenced in a study of Ad26.COV2.S vaccination and SARS-CoV-2 variants. Repertoires were generated with immunoSEQ multiplex PCR, while TCRdb's copy carries only in-frame clones and drops some. The sample holds 300,000 to 400,000 clones, 92% seen once. This specimen consisted of peripheral blood, obtained after recovery from COVID-19. Every receptor here comes from a human donor who had recovered from COVID-19. Both conserved end residues are part of each CDR3. Fields, in order: V gene, clone size, J gene, D gene, CDR3 protein, CDR3 DNA. D genes are given only for firm matches. For some rows the clone size is stated as once, few or many, or as a class when expanded; others skip it.

v_gene: TRBV6-5; abundance: -; j_gene: TRBJ2-1; d_gene: -; CDR3aa: CASSYGRGLNEQFF; CDR3nt: TGTGCCAGCAGTTACGGACGGGGGCTCAATGAGCAGTTCTTC
v_gene: TRBV19; abundance: -; j_gene: TRBJ1-1; d_gene: -; CDR3aa: CASSMGGGNTEAFF; CDR3nt: TGTGCCAGTAGTATGGGGGGAGGGAACACTGAAGCTTTCTTT
v_gene: TRBV15; abundance: -; j_gene: TRBJ1-5; d_gene: -; CDR3aa: CATSRGRAGRGGNQPQHF; CDR3nt: TGTGCCACCAGCAGAGGCAGGGCGGGCAGGGGTGGAAATCAGCCCCAGCATTTT
v_gene: TRBV3-1/TRBV3-2; abundance: -; j_gene: TRBJ2-7; d_gene: -; CDR3aa: CASSQDTSYEQYF; CDR3nt: TGTGCCAGCAGCCAGGACACATCCTACGAGCAGTACTTC
v_gene: TRBV3-1/TRBV3-2; abundance: once; j_gene: TRBJ2-2; d_gene: TRBD1; CDR3aa: CASSSGTGSTTGELFF; CDR3nt: TGTGCCAGCAGCTCCGGGACAGGGTCGACCACCGGGGAGCTGTTTTTT
v_gene: TRBV2; abundance: -; j_gene: TRBJ2-5; d_gene: -; CDR3aa: CASSFGGGRKETQYF; CDR3nt: TGTGCCAGCAGTTTTGGGGGGGGCAGAAAAGAGACCCAGTACTTC
v_gene: TRBV19; abundance: -; j_gene: TRBJ1-5; d_gene: -; CDR3aa: CASSADSNQPQHF; CDR3nt: TGTGCCAGTAGCGCGGATAGCAATCAGCCCCAGCATTTT
v_gene: TRBV7-9; abundance: -; j_gene: TRBJ2-1; d_gene: TRBD1; CDR3aa: CASRSDRGRREQFF; CDR3nt: TGTGCCAGCAGATCTGACAGGGGGCGGCGGGAGCAGTTCTTC
v_gene: TRBV28; abundance: many; j_gene: TRBJ2-5; d_gene: -; CDR3aa: CASSPAQETQYF; CDR3nt: TGTGCCAGCAGCCCCGCCCAAGAGACCCAGTACTTC
v_gene: TRBV12-2; abundance: -; j_gene: TRBJ2-1; d_gene: -; CDR3aa: CASRLDPISPTNNEQFF; CDR3nt: TGTGCAAGTCGCTTAGACCCTATTAGCCCCACCAACAATGAGCAGTTCTTC
v_gene: TRBV4-1; abundance: -; j_gene: TRBJ2-1; d_gene: -; CDR3aa: CASSHRFGNEQFF; CDR3nt: TGCGCCAGCAGCCACCGCTTCGGGAATGAGCAGTTCTTC
v_gene: TRBV2; abundance: -; j_gene: TRBJ1-2; d_gene: -; CDR3aa: CASRSGGYGYTF; CDR3nt: TGTGCCAGCAGGAGCGGGGGGTATGGCTACACCTTC
v_gene: TRBV1; abundance: once; j_gene: TRBJ2-3; d_gene: -; CDR3aa: CTSSRRRRLGRTDTQYF; CDR3nt: TGCACCAGCAGCCGGAGGCGGAGGCTCGGGAGAACAGATACGCAGTATTTT
v_gene: TRBV18; abundance: -; j_gene: TRBJ1-1; d_gene: -; CDR3aa: CASSPTAGVDTEAFF; CDR3nt: TGTGCCAGCTCACCAACAGCAGGGGTAGACACTGAAGCTTTCTTT
v_gene: TRBV5-5; abundance: -; j_gene: TRBJ2-2; d_gene: -; CDR3aa: CASSPDGYGELFF; CDR3nt: TGTGCCAGCAGCCCCGACGGGTACGGGGAGCTGTTTTTT
v_gene: TRBV6-6; abundance: once; j_gene: TRBJ2-5; d_gene: TRBD2; CDR3aa: CASSYTAGGRQETQYF; CDR3nt: TGTGCCAGCAGTTACACGGCGGGGGGGCGTCAAGAGACCCAGTACTTC
v_gene: TRBV6-5; abundance: -; j_gene: TRBJ1-1; d_gene: TRBD1; CDR3aa: CASSPGQGTEAFF; CDR3nt: TGTGCCAGCAGTCCGGGACAGGGCACTGAAGCTTTCTTT
v_gene: TRBV9; abundance: -; j_gene: TRBJ1-5; d_gene: -; CDR3aa: CASRTDGRNQPQHF; CDR3nt: TGTGCCAGCAGGACAGACGGTCGCAATCAGCCCCAGCATTTT
v_gene: TRBV10-3; abundance: few; j_gene: TRBJ1-6; d_gene: -; CDR3aa: CAISPGGQPGNSPLHF; CDR3nt: TGTGCCATCAGTCCCGGGGGCCAACCCGGGAATTCACCCCTCCACTTT
v_gene: TRBV5-6; abundance: -; j_gene: TRBJ1-5; d_gene: -; CDR3aa: CASSAGAYSNQPQHF; CDR3nt: TGTGCCAGCAGCGCGGGTGCCTATAGCAATCAGCCCCAGCATTTT
v_gene: TRBV5-1; abundance: -; j_gene: TRBJ1-6; d_gene: TRBD1; CDR3aa: CASSLALPRTGPSSPLHF; CDR3nt: TGCGCCAGCAGCTTGGCCCTCCCTCGGACAGGGCCCAGTTCACCCCTCCACTTT
v_gene: TRBV4-1; abundance: -; j_gene: TRBJ2-3; d_gene: TRBD2; CDR3aa: CASSQLAGDTDTQYF; CDR3nt: TGCGCCAGCAGCCAACTAGCGGGGGACACAGATACGCAGTATTTT
v_gene: TRBV6-5; abundance: -; j_gene: TRBJ2-7; d_gene: -; CDR3aa: CASQTEAGSYEQYF; CDR3nt: TGTGCCAGCCAGACAGAAGCAGGGAGTTACGAGCAGTACTTC
v_gene: TRBV5-5; abundance: -; j_gene: TRBJ2-7; d_gene: -; CDR3aa: CASSLADYEQYF; CDR3nt: TGTGCCAGCAGCTTGGCCGACTACGAGCAGTACTTC
v_gene: TRBV18; abundance: -; j_gene: TRBJ1-2; d_gene: -; CDR3aa: CASSQQGPSYGYTF; CDR3nt: TGTGCCAGCTCACAGCAGGGACCGAGCTATGGCTACACCTTC
v_gene: TRBV5-6; abundance: -; j_gene: TRBJ1-4; d_gene: -; CDR3aa: CASSLLFRGSPTNEKLFF; CDR3nt: TGTGCCAGCAGCTTGTTATTTAGGGGATCTCCAACTAATGAAAAACTGTTTTTT
v_gene: TRBV15; abundance: -; j_gene: TRBJ1-4; d_gene: -; CDR3aa: CATSSSGRIDEKLFF; CDR3nt: TGTGCCACCAGCTCTAGTGGACGGATAGATGAAAAACTGTTTTTT
v_gene: TRBV4-1; abundance: -; j_gene: TRBJ2-7; d_gene: TRBD1; CDR3aa: CASSPGTGESQEQYF; CDR3nt: TGCGCCAGCAGCCCGGGGACAGGGGAATCGCAGGAGCAGTACTTC
v_gene: TRBV29-1; abundance: -; j_gene: TRBJ1-5; d_gene: TRBD1; CDR3aa: CSVGTGEWSQPQHF; CDR3nt: TGCAGCGTGGGGACAGGGGAATGGAGTCAGCCCCAGCATTTT
v_gene: TRBV9; abundance: -; j_gene: TRBJ1-6; d_gene: -; CDR3aa: CASSVGAVYNSPLHF; CDR3nt: TGTGCCAGCAGCGTAGGGGCCGTTTATAATTCACCCCTCCACTTT
v_gene: TRBV19; abundance: -; j_gene: TRBJ1-5; d_gene: -; CDR3aa: CASSAQGSGGQPQHF; CDR3nt: TGTGCCAGTAGTGCCCAGGGATCCGGGGGTCAGCCCCAGCATTTT
v_gene: TRBV7-2; abundance: -; j_gene: TRBJ1-4; d_gene: -; CDR3aa: CASSRLGTEKLFF; CDR3nt: TGTGCCAGCAGCCGCTTGGGTACTGAAAAACTGTTTTTT
v_gene: TRBV30; abundance: -; j_gene: TRBJ1-1; d_gene: -; CDR3aa: CAWRGENTEAFF; CDR3nt: TGTGCCTGGAGAGGGGAGAACACTGAAGCTTTCTTT
v_gene: TRBV10-3; abundance: -; j_gene: TRBJ1-4; d_gene: -; CDR3aa: CAISIEDGEKLFF; CDR3nt: TGTGCCATCAGCATTGAGGATGGCGAAAAACTGTTTTTT
v_gene: TRBV19; abundance: -; j_gene: TRBJ1-2; d_gene: -; CDR3aa: CASSIPQGMAYGYTF; CDR3nt: TGTGCCAGTAGTATCCCACAGGGAATGGCCTATGGCTACACCTTC
v_gene: TRBV11-2; abundance: -; j_gene: TRBJ1-1; d_gene: -; CDR3aa: CASSLGPRAPEAFF; CDR3nt: TGTGCCAGCAGCTTAGGACCGAGAGCCCCTGAAGCTTTCTTT
v_gene: TRBV10-2; abundance: once; j_gene: TRBJ1-5; d_gene: -; CDR3aa: CASSGAGVQPQHF; CDR3nt: TGCGCCAGCAGTGGGGCCGGCGTTCAGCCCCAGCATTTT
v_gene: TRBV12-3/TRBV12-4; abundance: -; j_gene: TRBJ1-1; d_gene: -; CDR3aa: CASLLSRSVGAFF; CDR3nt: TGTGCCAGCCTCTTATCTAGGAGCGTAGGCGCTTTCTTT
v_gene: TRBV6-2/TRBV6-3; abundance: -; j_gene: TRBJ2-2; d_gene: TRBD2; CDR3aa: CASSYGAGRPGGRNTGELFF; CDR3nt: TGTGCCAGCAGTTACGGGGCGGGGAGACCGGGGGGAAGGAACACCGGGGAGCTGTTTTTT
v_gene: TRBV14; abundance: -; j_gene: TRBJ1-3; d_gene: -; CDR3aa: CASSQVSGNTIYF; CDR3nt: TGTGCCAGCAGCCAAGTATCCGGAAACACCATATATTTT
v_gene: TRBV3-1/TRBV3-2; abundance: -; j_gene: TRBJ2-3; d_gene: -; CDR3aa: CASSQDLVIDTQYF; CDR3nt: TGTGCCAGCAGCCAAGACCTAGTTATAGATACGCAGTATTTT
v_gene: TRBV7-6; abundance: -; j_gene: TRBJ2-1; d_gene: -; CDR3aa: CASSSSGISYNEQFF; CDR3nt: TGTGCCAGCAGCTCGTCTGGGATATCCTACAATGAGCAGTTCTTC
v_gene: TRBV4-2; abundance: -; j_gene: TRBJ1-3; d_gene: -; CDR3aa: CASSPLLPGTGNTIYF; CDR3nt: TGTGCCAGCAGCCCCCTACTGCCGGGGACGGGAAACACCATATATTTT
v_gene: TRBV5-1; abundance: once; j_gene: TRBJ2-3; d_gene: TRBD1; CDR3aa: CASSMTGGGTDTQYF; CDR3nt: TGCGCCAGCAGCATGACAGGGGGAGGCACAGATACGCAGTATTTT
v_gene: TRBV9; abundance: -; j_gene: TRBJ2-2; d_gene: TRBD2; CDR3aa: CASSGGLAGTGELFF; CDR3nt: TGTGCCAGCAGCGGAGGACTAGCGGGGACCGGGGAGCTGTTTTTT
v_gene: TRBV5-1; abundance: -; j_gene: TRBJ1-3; d_gene: -; CDR3aa: CASKVGGSNGNTIYF; CDR3nt: TGCGCCAGCAAGGTGGGGGGGTCTAATGGAAACACCATATATTTT
v_gene: TRBV9; abundance: -; j_gene: TRBJ1-2; d_gene: TRBD1; CDR3aa: CASSSGGGYTF; CDR3nt: TGTGCCAGCAGCTCAGGGGGAGGCTACACCTTC
v_gene: TRBV7-9; abundance: -; j_gene: TRBJ1-1; d_gene: TRBD1; CDR3aa: CASSLAYRDREGGTEAFF; CDR3nt: TGTGCCAGCAGCTTAGCCTACCGGGACAGGGAAGGCGGCACTGAAGCTTTCTTT
v_gene: TRBV5-1; abundance: -; j_gene: TRBJ2-7; d_gene: TRBD2; CDR3aa: CASSPASGGAYEQYF; CDR3nt: TGCGCCAGCAGCCCCGCTAGCGGGGGGGCTTACGAGCAGTACTTC
v_gene: TRBV6-6; abundance: -; j_gene: TRBJ1-2; d_gene: -; CDR3aa: CASSYEGPRNTF; CDR3nt: TGTGCCAGCAGTTACGAGGGGCCCAGGAACACCTTC
v_gene: TRBV6-6; abundance: -; j_gene: TRBJ2-5; d_gene: TRBD2; CDR3aa: CASSWDSGGQETQYF; CDR3nt: TGTGCCAGCAGTTGGGATAGCGGGGGTCAAGAGACCCAGTACTTC
v_gene: TRBV6-2/TRBV6-3; abundance: -; j_gene: TRBJ1-2; d_gene: -; CDR3aa: CASSPRPGNYGYTF; CDR3nt: TGTGCCAGCAGTCCGAGGCCAGGGAACTATGGCTACACCTTC
v_gene: TRBV29-1; abundance: -; j_gene: TRBJ1-2; d_gene: -; CDR3aa: CSVRQSEYGYTF; CDR3nt: TGCAGCGTTCGTCAGTCCGAATATGGCTACACCTTC
v_gene: TRBV25-1; abundance: -; j_gene: TRBJ2-3; d_gene: TRBD2; CDR3aa: CATQTSGVRYTQYF; CDR3nt: TGTGCCACCCAGACTAGCGGGGTGCGCTATACGCAGTATTTT